This T cell receptor (beta chain) came from a study of T cell repertoires in cytomegalovirus infection. Turning to the study itself: Shared public TCR beta signatures pointed to both CMV infection and a matching HLA type.

CDR1 is SGHVS, CDR2 FNYEAQ, per germline. The CDR3 spans 15 residues. In the case of this clonotype: Its antigen is as yet unknown. At one of its ends the junction is not consistent with the germline gene, which may arise from a read error.

TCRdb processed the reads anew with MiXCR; each CDR3 protein has one entry. The data contain hundreds of thousands of distinct CDR3 sequences, 20% to 25% of them singletons. Study-wide results and limits: Dominating the ex vivo response were HLA-C-restricted CMV-specific TCR beta clonotypes. Using cumulative public TCR beta family frequency, the authors identified those who carried CMV together with the relevant HLA.

Material for sequencing was CD8+ T cells from PBMCs. This receptor was taken from a human donor in good health (CMV status not recorded). Some clones in this sample may be carry-over from other donors' samples. The chain uses TRBV7-6 and TRBJ1-2, with a tentative D call TRBD1 (5 bases). CDR3 protein: CVSSLNEGLTYGYTF. The CDR3 DNA reads TGTGTCAGCAGCTTAAATGAGGGGCTGACCTATGGCTACACCTTC.